This T cell receptor beta chain was documented in a study of blood T cell repertoires in COVID-19. In the study overall: PBMCs, B-cell-depleted T cells, or T cells provided the cDNA or gDNA that made up the material.

Sequencing was performed with immunoSEQ multiplex PCR; in TCRdb, only in-frame clones are kept and a portion is missing. The table records some 230,000 clones, roughly four fifths of them present only once. Residents of approximately 25 US areas, aged roughly 18 to 89 years, made up the participants. The sequenced material came from PBMCs or T cells enriched from blood (not recorded which). The TCR sequence derives from a middle-aged woman with acute COVID-19.

The DNA of the CDR3 is TGTGCCAGCAGTTTATGGGGCAGGGGGGCGGGAGGATCAAGCTCCTACAATGAGCAGTTCTTC. This translates into CASSLWGRGAGGSSSYNEQFF. The gene calls are TRBV27 and TRBJ2-1; D might be TRBD2 (8 bases). The germline CDR1 and CDR2 sequences are MNHEY and SMNVEV (reference sequence). Trimming cost V 1 base and J 0 bases, with 25 bases left between them. The CDR3 sequence is 21 residues long.